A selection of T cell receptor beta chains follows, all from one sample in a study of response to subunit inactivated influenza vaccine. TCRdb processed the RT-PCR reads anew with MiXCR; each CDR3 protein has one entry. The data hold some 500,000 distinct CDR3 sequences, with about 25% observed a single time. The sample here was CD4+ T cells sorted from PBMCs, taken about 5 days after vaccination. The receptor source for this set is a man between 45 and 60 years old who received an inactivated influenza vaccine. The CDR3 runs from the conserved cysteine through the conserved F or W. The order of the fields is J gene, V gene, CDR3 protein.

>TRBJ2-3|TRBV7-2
CASSLGVPRTDTQYF
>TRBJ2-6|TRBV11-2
CASSDRNGANVLTF
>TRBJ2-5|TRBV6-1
CASSLAPGVQETQYF
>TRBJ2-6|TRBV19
CASSIGKGTSGANVLTF
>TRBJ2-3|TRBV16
CASSLDSPSTDTQYF
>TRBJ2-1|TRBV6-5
CASSYWGDAYNEQFF
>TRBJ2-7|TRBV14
CASSRYNGGLQHEQYF
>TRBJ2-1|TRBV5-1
CASSSAGESSYNEQFF
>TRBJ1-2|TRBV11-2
CASSSFGGAGYGYTF
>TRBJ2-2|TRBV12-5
CASGLSGSGELFF
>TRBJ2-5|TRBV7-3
CASSLSGTLPETQYF
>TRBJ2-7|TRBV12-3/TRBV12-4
CASSLSGRSEQYF
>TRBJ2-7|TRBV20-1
CSAPYGLPYEQYF
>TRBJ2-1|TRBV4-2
CASSQEDRGQRNEQFF
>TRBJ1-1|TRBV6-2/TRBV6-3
CASSKTEMNTEAFF
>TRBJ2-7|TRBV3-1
CASSQVSPRAYEQYF
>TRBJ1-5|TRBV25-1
CASSEEVASNQPQHF
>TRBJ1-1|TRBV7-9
CASISPGSTEAFF
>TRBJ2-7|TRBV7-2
CASSQTGSANEQYF
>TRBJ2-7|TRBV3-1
CASSQGQGLGEQYF
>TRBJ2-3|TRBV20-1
CSARDRKRLSTDTQYF
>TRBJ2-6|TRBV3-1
CASSRLGREGLSGANVLTF
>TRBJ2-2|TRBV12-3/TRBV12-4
CASSLGSILGELFF
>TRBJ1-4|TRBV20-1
CSAGGATNEKLFF
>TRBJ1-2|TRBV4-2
CASSQDPGIYGYTF
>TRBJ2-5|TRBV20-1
CSARDPYGTGSETQYF
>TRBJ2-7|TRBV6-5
CASSYSGDRGYEQYF
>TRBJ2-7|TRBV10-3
CAISEWEESPYF
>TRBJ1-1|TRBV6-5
CASSYSGLRKTEAFF
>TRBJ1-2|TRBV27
CASSPSGSYPYGYTF
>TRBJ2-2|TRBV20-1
CSALRAGNTGELFF